This record concerns one T cell receptor beta chain sequence. Its antigen is still unknown. One junction end disagrees with the germline gene, perhaps due to a read error. The sample comes from a study of Tregs in tolerant kidney transplant recipients (dated by TCRdb to between 2018 and 2020). Describing the broader study: TCRbeta sequencing was used in the study to identify donor-specific regulatory T cells before combined kidney and bone marrow transplantation, and the identified cells were then tracked after transplant. TCRbeta repertoire sequencing was used in a few healthy controls to compare several ways of expanding Tregs specific for an allogeneic donor. What the authors observed across the whole study: Because the study included only a small number of patients, the results must be confirmed in larger populations and under other immunosuppression protocols. Biological reproducibility was not examined directly, but technical replication error appeared to be minimal. The most biologically relevant and donor-specific TCRbeta repertoire appeared to be identified by expanding Tregs with activated donor B cells.

Genomic DNA was extracted from sorted cells with the QIAGEN DNeasy Blood and Tissue Kit for TCRbeta CDR3 sequencing. High-throughput TCRbeta CDR3 sequencing, including PCR amplification with bias correction and internal controls, was performed commercially through immunoSEQ. The authors' analysis ran thus. Unique productive TCRbeta sequences were defined by CDR3 nucleotide sequence where primers matched, otherwise by CDR3 amino acid sequence with Vbeta and Jbeta genes. To correct sorting error, sequences shared between sorted populations at a frequency ratio of 2:1 or less were removed; the rest were assigned to the higher population. A sequence was defined as donor-reactive if the sequence was expanded at least 5-fold in CFSE-low cells compared with unstimulated cells and had a frequency of at least 0.01% in CFSE-low cells. Jensen-Shannon divergence calculated on the top 100 TCRbeta sequences ranked by frequency was used to measure repertoire divergence. For any sample with multiple sequencing runs, sorting error was corrected in each run separately before the runs were pooled. The table comes from immuneACCESS by way of TCRdb, which keeps in-frame sequences with V and J called. Part of the clones is missing from these tables; in studies checked, under half for an unresolved V gene and the rest for unknown reasons. The V and J calls and clone size were taken over from that table, and D and trimming were inferred from the DNA. The sample contains approximately 260,000 clones, around 82% of them found a single time. Under 0.65% of the sample comes from the top ten.

Based on the germline V gene (reference sequence), the CDR1 and CDR2 sequences are SEHNR and FQNEAQ. There are 17 amino acids in the CDR3, from cysteine to phenylalanine inclusive. Here the CDR3 DNA is all that survives: 51 bases in frame from base 1. Thawed PBMCs were FACS-sorted into unstimulated Tregs (CD4+CD25+CD127-), CD4+ non-Tregs (CD4+CD25-), CD4 cells and CD8 cells. Healthy control blood came either as purchased buffy coats or from healthy volunteers. Healthy control blood was processed to PBMCs with a Ficoll density gradient and then cryopreserved, whereas patient PBMCs were collected both before and after transplant.

Sequenced sample: CD4+ T cells from blood. This receptor chain uses TRBV7-9 and TRBJ2-1; the best D guess is TRBD2, with 5 bases matching. This TCR derives from a human donor in good health. In nucleotides, the sequence is TGTGCCAGCAGCCTAGCCCCGGGTCGCGGCAACTACAATGAGCAGTTCTTC. This is translated as CASSLAPGRGNYNEQFF.